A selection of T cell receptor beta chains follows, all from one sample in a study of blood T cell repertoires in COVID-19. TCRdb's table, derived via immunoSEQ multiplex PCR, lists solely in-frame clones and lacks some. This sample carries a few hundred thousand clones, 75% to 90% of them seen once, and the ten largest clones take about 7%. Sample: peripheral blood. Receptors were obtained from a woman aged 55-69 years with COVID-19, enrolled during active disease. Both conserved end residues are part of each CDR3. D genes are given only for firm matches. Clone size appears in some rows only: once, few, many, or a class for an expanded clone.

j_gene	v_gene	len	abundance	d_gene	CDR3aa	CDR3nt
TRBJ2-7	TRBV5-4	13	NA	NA	CASSSPSSYEQYF	TGTGCCAGCAGCTCACCGAGCTCCTACGAGCAGTACTTC
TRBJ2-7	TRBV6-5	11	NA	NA	CASSTGWEQYF	TGTGCCAGCAGCACAGGTTGGGAGCAGTACTTC
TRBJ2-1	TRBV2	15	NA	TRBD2	CASRRNSGGLNEQFF	TGTGCCAGCAGGCGTAATAGCGGGGGCCTTAATGAGCAGTTCTTC
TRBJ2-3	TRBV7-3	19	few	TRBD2	CASSLTSGGADSPPDTQYF	TGTGCCAGCAGCTTAACTAGCGGGGGGGCCGATTCCCCCCCCGATACGCAGTATTTT
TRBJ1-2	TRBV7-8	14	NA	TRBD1	CASSLRGGAGGYTF	TGTGCCAGCAGCTTAAGAGGGGGCGCCGGTGGCTACACCTTC
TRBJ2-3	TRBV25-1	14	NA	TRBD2	CASSERGGTDTQYF	TGTGCCAGCAGTGAACGGGGGGGCACAGATACGCAGTATTTT
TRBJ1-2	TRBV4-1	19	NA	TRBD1	CASSQDPQAYDRGINGYTF	TGCGCCAGCAGCCAAGATCCTCAAGCCTATGACAGGGGCATCAATGGCTACACCTTC
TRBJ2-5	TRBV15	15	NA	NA	CATSRGGPMQETQYF	TGTGCCACCAGCAGAGGGGGGCCGATGCAAGAGACCCAGTACTTC
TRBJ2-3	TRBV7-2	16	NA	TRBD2	CASSLVNAGGQDTQYF	TGTGCCAGCAGCTTAGTAAACGCGGGGGGGCAAGATACGCAGTATTTT
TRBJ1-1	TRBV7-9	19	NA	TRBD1	CASSLIRLLGGGGNTEAFF	TGTGCCAGCAGCCTAATTCGACTATTAGGAGGGGGCGGAAACACTGAAGCTTTCTTT
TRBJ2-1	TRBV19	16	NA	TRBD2	CASKRGLAGSYNEQFF	TGTGCCAGTAAGAGGGGACTAGCGGGATCCTACAATGAGCAGTTCTTC
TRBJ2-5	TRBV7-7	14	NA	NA	CASSLGGPGKTQYF	TGTGCCAGCAGCTTAGGGGGGCCAGGGAAGACCCAGTACTTC
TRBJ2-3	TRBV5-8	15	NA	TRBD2	CASSGSGGITDTQYF	TGTGCCAGCAGCGGAAGCGGGGGAATCACAGATACGCAGTATTTT
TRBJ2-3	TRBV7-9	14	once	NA	CASSQSGREKGKYF	TGTGCCAGCAGCCAAAGCGGGCGCGAAAAGGGAAAGTATTTT
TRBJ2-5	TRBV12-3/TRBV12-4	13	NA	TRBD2	CASAPGGGETQYF	TGTGCCAGCGCCCCGGGGGGGGGAGAGACCCAGTACTTC
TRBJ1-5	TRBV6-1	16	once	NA	CASSALQIFRNQPQHF	TGTGCCAGCAGTGCTCTACAGATATTTCGCAATCAGCCCCAGCATTTT
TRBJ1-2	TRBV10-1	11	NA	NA	CARGRTYGYTF	TGCGCCAGGGGGCGCACCTATGGCTACACCTTC
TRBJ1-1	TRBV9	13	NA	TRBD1	CASSGQAHTEAFF	TGTGCCAGCTCGGGACAGGCTCACACTGAAGCTTTCTTT
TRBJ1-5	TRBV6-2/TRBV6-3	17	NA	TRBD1	CASSYSGQGGGFQPQHF	TGTGCCAGCAGTTACTCGGGACAGGGGGGCGGATTCCAGCCCCAGCATTTT
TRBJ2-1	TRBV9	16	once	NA	CASSLGADLSYNEQFF	TGTGCCAGCAGCCTAGGGGCAGACCTCTCCTACAATGAGCAGTTCTTC
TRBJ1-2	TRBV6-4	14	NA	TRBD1	CASSPGQGVYGYTF	TGTGCCAGCTCACCGGGACAGGGGGTTTATGGCTACACCTTC
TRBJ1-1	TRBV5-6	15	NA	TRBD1	CASSLWGQGYTEAFF	TGTGCCAGCAGCCTTTGGGGACAGGGCTACACTGAAGCTTTCTTT
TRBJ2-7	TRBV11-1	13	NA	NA	CASSPRTVVEQYF	TGTGCCAGCAGCCCCCGGACAGTAGTCGAGCAGTACTTC
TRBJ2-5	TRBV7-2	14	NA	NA	CASSLRRVQETQYF	TGTGCCAGCAGCTTAAGGAGGGTCCAAGAGACCCAGTACTTC
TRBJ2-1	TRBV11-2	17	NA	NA	CASYRGRGSSSYNEQFF	TGTGCCAGCTATAGGGGTAGGGGGAGTAGCTCCTACAATGAGCAGTTCTTC
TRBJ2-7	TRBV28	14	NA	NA	CASTSPGDFYEQYF	TGTGCCAGCACTTCCCCGGGGGATTTCTACGAGCAGTACTTC
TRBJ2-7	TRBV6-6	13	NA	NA	CASTATNLWEQYF	TGTGCCAGCACAGCGACGAACCTTTGGGAGCAGTACTTC
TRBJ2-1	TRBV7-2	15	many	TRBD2	CASSSSGGAYNEQFF	TGTGCCAGCAGCTCTAGCGGGGGGGCCTACAATGAGCAGTTCTTC
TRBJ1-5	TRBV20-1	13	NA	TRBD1	CSASTDRDQPQHF	TGCAGTGCCAGTACTGACAGGGATCAGCCCCAGCATTTT